Presented here are 4 T cell receptor beta chains from one specimen sequenced in a study of cytotoxic CD8 clonotypes in ibrutinib-treated CLL. Produced via immunoSEQ multiplex PCR; TCRdb's table is partial and in-frame only. The sample records just over 65,000 clones, about 63% being singletons. Sequencing was performed on PBMCs, taken after 12 months of ibrutinib treatment. These receptors all stem from a human donor with chronic lymphocytic leukemia.

This clone was seen a handful of times. The V gene is TRBV19, the J gene TRBJ2-1, with 8 bases lining up with TRBD2. This CDR3 has 15 residues. Germline CDR1 reads LNHDA; CDR2 reads SQIVND (reference sequence). With V trimmed by 6 bases and J by 4 bases, 8 bases remained unmatched. CDR3 DNA sequence: TGTGCCAGTAGGGGAGCCGGGACTAGTTACAATGAGCAGTTCTTC. Translation gives CASRGAGTSYNEQFF.

This clone was picked up one time. The V gene is TRBV25-1, the J gene TRBJ1-6, with D perhaps TRBD1 (6 bases). The CDR3 runs 14 residues. V lost 7 bases, J lost 7 bases, and 14 bases lay in between. From germline, CDR1 is MGHDK and CDR2 SYGVNS. This chain's CDR3 is CASKQTGKNSPLHF. As DNA, the CDR3 is TGTGCCAGCAAACAGACAGGAAAAAATTCACCCCTCCACTTT.

The rearrangement uses TRBV6-6 and TRBJ1-2; perhaps TRBD1 as D (6 bases). Germline V gene lookup returns CDR1 MNHNY and CDR2 SVGAGI (reference sequence). The CDR3 has 14 amino acids. Trimming left V 5 bases short and J 2 bases short, with 12 bases between. CDR3 residues: CASSPQGANYGYTF. CDR3 DNA: TGTGCCAGCAGTCCACAGGGAGCGAACTATGGCTACACCTTC.

CDR3 region: CASSKGGVWPEAFF. CDR3 DNA: TGTGCCAGCAGCAAAGGGGGGGTATGGCCTGAAGCTTTCTTT. The V gene is TRBV9, the J gene TRBJ1-1; tentatively, D is TRBD1 (6 bases). This CDR3 spans 14 amino acids. Trimming shortened V by 4 bases and J by 6 bases, and 16 bases separated the two germline ends. In germline, CDR1 is SGDLS, CDR2 YYNGEE.